This T cell receptor beta chain came from a study of technical replicates of blood from a handful of donors. This clone was recorded only once. Repertoires were generated with immunoSEQ multiplex PCR, while TCRdb's copy carries only in-frame clones and drops some. The repertoire holds tens of thousands of clones, approximately 86% seen once, with under 6.5% in the top ten. This CDR3 comprises 13 residues. Germline V gene lookup returns CDR1 LNHDA and CDR2 SQIVND (reference sequence). Trimming took off 7 bases at V and 1 base at J, with 10 bases between the two ends. The specimen was PBMCs. This chain uses TRBV19 with TRBJ1-1; D gene ambiguous. The sequence came from a human donor in good health. Some clones in this sample may be carry-over from other donors' samples. This CDR3 is CASISTGNTEAFF. CDR3 nucleotide sequence: TGTGCCAGTATTTCAACGGGGAACACTGAAGCTTTCTTT.